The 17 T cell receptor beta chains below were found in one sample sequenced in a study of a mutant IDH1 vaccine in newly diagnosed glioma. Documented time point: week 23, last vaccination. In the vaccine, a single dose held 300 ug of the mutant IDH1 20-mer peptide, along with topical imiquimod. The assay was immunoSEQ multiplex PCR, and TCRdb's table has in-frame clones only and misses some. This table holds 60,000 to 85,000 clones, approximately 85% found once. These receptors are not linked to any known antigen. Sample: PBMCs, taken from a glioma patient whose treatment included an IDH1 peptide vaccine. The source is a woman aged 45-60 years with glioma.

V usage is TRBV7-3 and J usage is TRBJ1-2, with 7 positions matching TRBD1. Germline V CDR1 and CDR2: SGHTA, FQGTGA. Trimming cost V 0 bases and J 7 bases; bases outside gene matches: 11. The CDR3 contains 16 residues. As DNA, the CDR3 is TGTGCCAGCAGCTTAACCGGGACAGTTCCTGGGGGTGGCTACACCTTC. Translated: CASSLTGTVPGGGYTF.

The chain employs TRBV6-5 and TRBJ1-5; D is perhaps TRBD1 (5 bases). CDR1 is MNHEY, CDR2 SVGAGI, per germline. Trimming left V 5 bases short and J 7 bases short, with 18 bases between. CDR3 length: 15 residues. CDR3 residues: CASSRVRGVEQPQHF. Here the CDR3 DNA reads TGTGCCAGCAGTAGAGTTAGAGGGGTAGAACAGCCCCAGCATTTT.

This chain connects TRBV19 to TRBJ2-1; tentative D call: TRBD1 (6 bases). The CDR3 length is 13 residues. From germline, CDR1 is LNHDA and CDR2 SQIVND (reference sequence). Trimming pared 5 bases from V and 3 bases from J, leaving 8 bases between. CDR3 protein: CASSWGHYNEQFF. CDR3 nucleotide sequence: TGTGCCAGTAGTTGGGGACACTACAATGAGCAGTTCTTC. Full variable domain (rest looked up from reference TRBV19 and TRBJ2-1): DGGITQSPKYLFRKEGQNVTLSCEQNLNHDAMYWYRQDPGQGLRLIYYSQIVNDFQKGDIAEGYSVSREKKESFPLTVTSAQKNPTAFYLCASSWGHYNEQFFGPGTRLTVL.

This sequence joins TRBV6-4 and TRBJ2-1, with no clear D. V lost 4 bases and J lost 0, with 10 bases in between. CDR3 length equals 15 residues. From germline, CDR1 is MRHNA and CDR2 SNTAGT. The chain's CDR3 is CASSAGPPSYNEQFF. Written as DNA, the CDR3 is TGTGCCAGCAGTGCTGGGCCCCCCTCCTACAATGAGCAGTTCTTC.

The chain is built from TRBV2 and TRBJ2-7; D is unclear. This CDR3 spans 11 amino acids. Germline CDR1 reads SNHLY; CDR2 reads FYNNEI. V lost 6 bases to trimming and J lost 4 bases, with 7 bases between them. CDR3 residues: CASRLSYEQYF. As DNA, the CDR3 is TGTGCCAGCAGACTGAGTTACGAGCAGTACTTC.

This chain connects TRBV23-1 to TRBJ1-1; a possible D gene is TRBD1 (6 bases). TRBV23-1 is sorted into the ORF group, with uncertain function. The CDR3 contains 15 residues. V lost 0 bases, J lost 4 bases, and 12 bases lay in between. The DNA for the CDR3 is TGCGCCAGCAGTCAATCGGGGGCCCCTGGCACTGAAGCTTTCTTT. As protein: CASSQSGAPGTEAFF.

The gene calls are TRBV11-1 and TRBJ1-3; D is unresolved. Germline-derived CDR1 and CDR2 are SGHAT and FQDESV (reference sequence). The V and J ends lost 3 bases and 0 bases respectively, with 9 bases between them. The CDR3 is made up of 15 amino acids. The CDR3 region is CASSLAVISGNTIYF. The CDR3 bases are TGTGCCAGCAGCTTGGCCGTCATCTCTGGAAACACCATATATTTT.

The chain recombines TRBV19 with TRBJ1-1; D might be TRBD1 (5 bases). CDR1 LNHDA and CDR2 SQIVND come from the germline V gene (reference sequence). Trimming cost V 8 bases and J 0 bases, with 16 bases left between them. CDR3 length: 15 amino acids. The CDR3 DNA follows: TGTGCCAGTTCAGTAGGGGCGATGATGAACACTGAAGCTTTCTTT. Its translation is CASSVGAMMNTEAFF.

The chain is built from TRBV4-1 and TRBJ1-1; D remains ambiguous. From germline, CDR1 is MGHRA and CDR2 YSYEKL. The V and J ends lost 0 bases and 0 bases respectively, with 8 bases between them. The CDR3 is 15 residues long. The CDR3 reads CASSQEFTVNTEAFF. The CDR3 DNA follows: TGCGCCAGCAGCCAAGAATTCACGGTGAACACTGAAGCTTTCTTT.

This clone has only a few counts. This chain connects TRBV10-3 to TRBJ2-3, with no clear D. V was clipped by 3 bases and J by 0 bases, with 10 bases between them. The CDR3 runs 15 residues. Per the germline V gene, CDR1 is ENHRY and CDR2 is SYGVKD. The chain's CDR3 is CAISETPSSTDTQYF. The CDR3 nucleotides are TGTGCCATCAGTGAAACACCCTCTAGCACAGATACGCAGTATTTT.

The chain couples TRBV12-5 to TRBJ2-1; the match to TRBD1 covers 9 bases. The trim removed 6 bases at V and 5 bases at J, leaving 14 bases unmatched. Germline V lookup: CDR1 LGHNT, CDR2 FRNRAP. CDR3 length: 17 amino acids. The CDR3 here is CASGLNPGTGLNNEQFF. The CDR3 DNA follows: TGTGCTAGTGGCCTAAACCCCGGGACAGGGCTCAACAATGAGCAGTTCTTC.

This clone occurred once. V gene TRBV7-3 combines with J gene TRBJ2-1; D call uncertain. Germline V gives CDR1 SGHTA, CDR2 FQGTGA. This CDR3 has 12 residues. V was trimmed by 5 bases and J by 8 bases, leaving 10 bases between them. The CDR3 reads CASSLSKHEQFF. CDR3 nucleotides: TGTGCCAGCAGCCTGTCTAAGCATGAGCAGTTCTTC.

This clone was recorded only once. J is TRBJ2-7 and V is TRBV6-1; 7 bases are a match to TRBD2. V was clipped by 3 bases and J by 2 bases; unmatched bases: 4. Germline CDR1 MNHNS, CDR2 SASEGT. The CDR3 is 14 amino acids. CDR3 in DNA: TGTGCCAGCAGTGAGGGAGGGACTACCTACGAGCAGTACTTC. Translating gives CASSEGGTTYEQYF.

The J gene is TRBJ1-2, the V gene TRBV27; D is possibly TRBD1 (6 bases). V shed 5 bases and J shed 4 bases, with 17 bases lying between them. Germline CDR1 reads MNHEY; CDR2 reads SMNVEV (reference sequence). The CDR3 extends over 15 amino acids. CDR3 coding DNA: TGTGCCAGCAGTGCCTTGGGGGGGCGCGGCTATGGCTACACCTTC. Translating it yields CASSALGGRGYGYTF.

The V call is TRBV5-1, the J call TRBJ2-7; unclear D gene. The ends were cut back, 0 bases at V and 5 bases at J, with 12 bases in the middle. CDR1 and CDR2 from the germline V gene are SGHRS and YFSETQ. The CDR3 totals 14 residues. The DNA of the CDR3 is TGCGCCAGCAGCTTGGAAAGGGTAATCGACGAGCAGTACTTC. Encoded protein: CASSLERVIDEQYF.

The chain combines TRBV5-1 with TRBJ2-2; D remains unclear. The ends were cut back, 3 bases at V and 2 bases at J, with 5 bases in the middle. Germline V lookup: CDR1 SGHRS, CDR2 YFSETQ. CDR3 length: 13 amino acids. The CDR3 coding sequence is TGCGCCAGCAGCTCGTTAAACACCGGGGAGCTGTTTTTT. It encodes CASSSLNTGELFF. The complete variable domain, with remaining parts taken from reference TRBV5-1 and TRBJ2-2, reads KAGVTQTPRYLIKTRGQQVTLSCSPISGHRSVSWYQQTPGQGLQFLFEYFSETQRNKGNFPGRFSGRQFSNSRSEMNVSTLELGDSALYLCASSSLNTGELFFGEGSRLTVL.

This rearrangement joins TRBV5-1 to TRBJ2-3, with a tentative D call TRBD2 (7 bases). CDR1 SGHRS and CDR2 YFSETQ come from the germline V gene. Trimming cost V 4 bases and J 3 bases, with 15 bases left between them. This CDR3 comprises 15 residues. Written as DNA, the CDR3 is TGCGCCAGCAGCGAGACGGGGGGCCGGACAGATACGCAGTATTTT. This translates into CASSETGGRTDTQYF.